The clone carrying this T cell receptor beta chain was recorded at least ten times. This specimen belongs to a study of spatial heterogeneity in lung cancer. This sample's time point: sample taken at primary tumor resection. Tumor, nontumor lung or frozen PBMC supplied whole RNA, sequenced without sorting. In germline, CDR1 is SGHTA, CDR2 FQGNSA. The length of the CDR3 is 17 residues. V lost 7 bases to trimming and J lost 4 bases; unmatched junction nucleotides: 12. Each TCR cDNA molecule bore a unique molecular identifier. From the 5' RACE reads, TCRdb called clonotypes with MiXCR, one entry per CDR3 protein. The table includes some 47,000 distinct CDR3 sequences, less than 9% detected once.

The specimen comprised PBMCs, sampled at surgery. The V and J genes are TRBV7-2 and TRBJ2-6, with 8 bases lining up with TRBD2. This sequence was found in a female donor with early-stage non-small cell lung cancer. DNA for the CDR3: TGTGCCAGCACCCAGCGTAGCGGGGAGACCGGGGCCAACGTCCTGACTTTC. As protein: CASTQRSGETGANVLTF. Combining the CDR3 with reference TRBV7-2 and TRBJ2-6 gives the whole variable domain GAGVSQSPSNKVTEKGKDVELRCDPISGHTALYWYRQSLGQGLEFLIYFQGNSAPDKSGLPSDRFSAERTGGSVSTLTIQRTQQEDSAVYLCASTQRSGETGANVLTFGAGSRLTVL.